This T cell receptor beta chain was documented in a study of memory CD4+ T cells and cytomegalovirus serostatus (dated by TCRdb to between 2018 and 2021). Turning to the overall study: The cohort comprised 33 healthy Belgian adults, 9 CMV seropositive and around 25 CMV seronegative. The study sequenced CD4+ memory TCRbeta repertoires of a Belgian cohort with known cytomegalovirus serostatus to replicate a published TCR-based CMV serostatus classifier.

Details on this clone: Its antigen is not yet known. Base quality data are lacking; no much larger clone is found one base away.

Genomic DNA was extracted from sorted cells with the Quick-DNA Microprep Kit. Amplification of TCRbeta DNA was done with the immunoSEQ hsTCRbeta kit, following the protocol from the manufacturer. An Illumina MiSeq instrument was used to sequence the TCRbeta libraries. For the original study's pipeline: Following removal of out-of-frame sequences, 2 million to 2.5 million distinct TCRbeta sequences were retained, with an average of around 70,000 per individual. Each individual was scored according to the count of 150 to 200 previously reported CMV-associated TCRbeta sequences and the total productive distinct TCRbeta count. A beta-binomial model was reimplemented in Python, and scikit-learn random forests with default parameters were trained on US cohort data. Classifier performance on the Belgian cohort was summarized as median AUC with percentile confidence intervals over 10,000 bootstrap iterations. TCRdb carries this immuneACCESS record with in-frame sequences only. Its versions omit some clonotypes, under half of them owing to an unresolved V gene in the studies checked, with the rest unexplained. V, J and clone size derive from that table, while D and trimming were established from the DNA sequence. A total of 45,000 to 65,000 clones appear in this sample, about 86% of them only once. The top ten clones comprise roughly 2% of the sample.

What the authors observed across the whole study: The results were interpreted as suggesting that the CMV-associated TCR signature is mostly present in the CD4+ memory repertoire. Only CD4+CD45RO+ memory cells were sequenced, unlike the original study, which covered naive and memory CD4+ and CD8+ populations. On the Belgian cohort, the classifier built on the original framework reached a median bootstrapped AUC of about 0.95, with a 95% CI of 0.76-1.00. For predicting CMV serostatus, the median bootstrapped AUC was approximately 0.95 using the original framework and roughly 0.92 using a US-trained random forest. Of around 160 previously reported CMV-associated TCRbeta sequences, 55 to 75 appeared in the CD4+ memory repertoires, each in one to five individuals.

In the germline V gene, CDR1 corresponds to SGHTA and CDR2 to FQGNSA. V and J are trimmed by 6 bases and 2 bases, and the gene matches miss 8 bases of the junction. The CDR3 runs 16 residues from the cysteine to the phenylalanine. CDR3 DNA only is kept here, 48 bases in frame from base 1. A FACSAria II was used to sort memory CD4+ T cells, defined as single viable CD3+CD4+CD8-CD45RO+ cells. CMV serostatus was determined with a Roche Elecsys assay detecting serum IgG against CMV pp150, pp28, p38 and p52. Once the samples were thawed, total CD4+ T cells were enriched through positive selection using CD4 magnetic microbeads. Samples originated from another study that specifically interrogated the CD4+ T cell memory repertoire. Peripheral blood mononuclear cells were isolated and cryopreserved according to standard operating procedures, and serum was stored at -80 degrees C. The staining relied on CD3-PerCP (BW264/56), CD4-APC (RPA-T4), CD45RO-PE (UCHT1) and CD8-Pacific Orange (3B5) antibodies, and Sytox blue was used to exclude non-viable cells.

This receptor chain uses TRBV7-2 and TRBJ2-1, and 9 bases in between align with TRBD1. Sequenced: memory CD4+ T cells from blood. This clonotype was sampled from an adult in good health and CMV-seropositive. CDR3 sequence: CASRLSGTGTYNEQFF. The DNA sequence follows: TGTGCCAGCAGATTATCCGGGACAGGGACCTACAATGAGCAGTTCTTC.